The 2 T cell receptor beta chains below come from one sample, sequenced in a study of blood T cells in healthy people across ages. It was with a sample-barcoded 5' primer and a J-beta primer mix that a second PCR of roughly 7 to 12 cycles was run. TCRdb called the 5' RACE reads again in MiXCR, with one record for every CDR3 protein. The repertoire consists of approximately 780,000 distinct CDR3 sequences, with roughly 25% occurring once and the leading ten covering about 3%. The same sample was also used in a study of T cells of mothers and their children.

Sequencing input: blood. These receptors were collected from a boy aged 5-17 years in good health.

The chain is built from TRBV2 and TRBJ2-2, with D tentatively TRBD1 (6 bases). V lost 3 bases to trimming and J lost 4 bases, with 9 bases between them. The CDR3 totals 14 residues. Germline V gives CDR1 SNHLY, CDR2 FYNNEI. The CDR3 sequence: CASSDRGSTGELFF. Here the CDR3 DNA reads TGTGCCAGCAGTGACAGGGGAAGCACCGGGGAGCTGTTTTTT.

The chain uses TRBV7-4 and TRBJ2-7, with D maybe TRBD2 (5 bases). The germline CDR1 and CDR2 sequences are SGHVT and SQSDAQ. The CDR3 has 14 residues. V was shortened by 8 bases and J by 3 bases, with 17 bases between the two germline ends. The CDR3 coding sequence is TGTGCCAGCTCTCCCAGCGGCGAGAACTACGAGCAGTACTTC. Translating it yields CASSPSGENYEQYF.